Listed below are T cell receptor beta chains from one sample, sequenced in a study of blood T cell repertoires in COVID-19. Assay used: immunoSEQ multiplex PCR; TCRdb lists only in-frame clones, some missing. The data hold 150,000 to 200,000 clones, with around 80% observed a single time. Material for sequencing was PBMCs or T cells enriched from blood (not recorded which). These receptors were obtained from a middle-aged man who had recovered from COVID-19. Each CDR3 is given with its conserved first and last residue. The D gene is left open where the match is weak. Some rows mark clone size as missing; the rest say once, few, many or name a class of expanded clone.

d_call,v_call,j_call,clone_size,cdr3_nt,cdr3_aa
.,TRBV6-5,TRBJ1-1,once,TGTGCCAGCAGGCCAACAGGGTACACTGAAGCTTTCTTT,CASRPTGYTEAFF
.,TRBV11-2,TRBJ2-7,.,TGTGCCAGCAGCTTAGTTAGGGGTCAGGGCGAGCAGTACTTC,CASSLVRGQGEQYF
TRBD1,TRBV10-3,TRBJ2-6,few,TGTGCCATCAGTGATAGGGACAGGGCCAACTCTGGGGCCAACGTCCTGACTTTC,CAISDRDRANSGANVLTF
.,TRBV29-1,TRBJ1-2,.,TGCAGCGTTGGCCCCGAGACAGTATCAACTGCCTATGGCTACACCTTC,CSVGPETVSTAYGYTF
.,TRBV2,TRBJ2-7,.,TGTGCCAGCTTAGGAGTGTCCTCCTACGAGCAGTACTTC,CASLGVSSYEQYF
.,TRBV4-2,TRBJ1-1,.,TGTGCCAGCAGCCAAGATCTCGGAACAGCGAACACTGAAGCTTTCTTT,CASSQDLGTANTEAFF
.,TRBV7-2,TRBJ1-2,.,TGTGCCAGCAGCTTACGGTACCAGGGTGGCTATGGCTACACCTTC,CASSLRYQGGYGYTF
TRBD1,TRBV5-4,TRBJ2-1,few,TGTGCCAGCAGCTTAGACAGGGGGTCCTACAATGAGCAGTTCTTC,CASSLDRGSYNEQFF
.,TRBV12-5,TRBJ2-5,.,TGTGCTAGTGGTTCCCCCTCGGCGGGAGAGACCCAGTACTTC,CASGSPSAGETQYF
TRBD1,TRBV6-5,TRBJ1-2,once,TGTGCCAGCAGTTATGGTCAGGGGGGCCCGGGTGGCTACACCTTC,CASSYGQGGPGGYTF
TRBD1,TRBV7-2,TRBJ1-1,few,TGTGCCAGCAGCTTACAGGGGGCTTCCACTGAAGCTTTCTTT,CASSLQGASTEAFF
TRBD1,TRBV28,TRBJ1-2,.,TGTGCCAGCAGTACCCCTTTGACAGGGGGCCACTATGGCTACACCTTC,CASSTPLTGGHYGYTF
.,TRBV9,TRBJ2-3,.,TGTGCCAGCAGCGTAATGGGGGGGCTGGGTCTAGATACGCAGTATTTT,CASSVMGGLGLDTQYF
TRBD2,TRBV18,TRBJ2-4,.,TGTGCCAGCTCACCAGGGACTAGCGGGGGGCTAGCCAAAAACATTCAGTACTTC,CASSPGTSGGLAKNIQYF
.,TRBV27,TRBJ1-2,once,TGTGCCAGCAGTTTCGCGGCGGCCTATGGCTACACCTTC,CASSFAAAYGYTF
TRBD2,TRBV28,TRBJ2-1,.,TGTGCCAGCAGTCCACCCACGGGCGGGGGGGCAAATGAGCAGTTCTTC,CASSPPTGGGANEQFF
TRBD1,TRBV7-9,TRBJ1-2,.,TGTGCCAGCACCCGACAGGGGATAGATGGCTATGGCTACACCTTC,CASTRQGIDGYGYTF
.,TRBV27,TRBJ1-3,.,TGTGCCAGCGCGAGGGGAGGGTTGGGAAACACCATATATTTT,CASARGGLGNTIYF
TRBD1,TRBV13,TRBJ1-2,once,TGTGCCAGCAGCCGTAACAGGGGTGCCTTTAACTATGGCTACACCTTC,CASSRNRGAFNYGYTF
.,TRBV4-1,TRBJ2-7,.,TGCGCCAGCAGCCAAGGAACAGGGTTCGAGCAGTACTTC,CASSQGTGFEQYF
.,TRBV29-1,TRBJ2-2,.,TGCGGCGTTGAGGGTAGCGCGAACACCGGGGAGCTGTTTTTT,CGVEGSANTGELFF
.,TRBV4-2,TRBJ1-2,.,TGTGCCAGCAGCCAACTAGTTGGACAGACGCGATGGGGCTACACCTTC,CASSQLVGQTRWGYTF
.,TRBV7-9,TRBJ1-2,.,TGTGCCAGCTCCGGGACATCCCGGAGGACTGGCTACACCTTC,CASSGTSRRTGYTF
.,TRBV19,TRBJ1-2,.,TGTGCCAGTACCCCAGTCCTCACAGGGTTACGGGGCTACACCTTC,CASTPVLTGLRGYTF
.,TRBV24-1,TRBJ1-2,once,TGTGCCACCAGTGACGTGACAGTAAACTATGGCTACACCTTC,CATSDVTVNYGYTF
TRBD2,TRBV30,TRBJ2-7,.,TGTGCCTGGAGTCCTACTAGCGGGGGTGCGTACGAGCAGTACTTC,CAWSPTSGGAYEQYF
TRBD1,TRBV7-8,TRBJ1-5,.,TGTGCCAGCAGCTTGGGACAGCTACTTAGCAATCAGCCCCAGCATTTT,CASSLGQLLSNQPQHF
.,TRBV5-6,TRBJ2-7,.,TGTGCCAGCAGCTTGGACACAGACCCCTACGAGCAGTACTTC,CASSLDTDPYEQYF
TRBD1,TRBV2,TRBJ2-5,.,TGTGCCAGCAGAAGGGACAGCCAAGAGACCCAGTACTTC,CASRRDSQETQYF
.,TRBV4-1,TRBJ1-1,.,TGCGCCAGCAGCCAAGTTAGGGCAGGGGAGAGGTCTGAAGCTTTCTTT,CASSQVRAGERSEAFF
TRBD2,TRBV2,TRBJ2-7,.,TGTGCCAGCACTAGCGGGGGGGGTTACGAGCAGTACTTC,CASTSGGGYEQYF
.,TRBV19,TRBJ1-5,once,TGTGCCAGTAGTCCCTGGGACACCTCAAGGGGCCAGCCCCAGCATTTT,CASSPWDTSRGQPQHF
.,TRBV27,TRBJ1-2,.,TGTGCCAGCAGTTCCAGGGGCTATGGCTACACCTTC,CASSSRGYGYTF
.,TRBV3-1/TRBV3-2,TRBJ1-1,.,TGTGCCAGCAGCCGATCAAAGAGCACTGAAGCTTTCTTT,CASSRSKSTEAFF
.,TRBV3-1/TRBV3-2,TRBJ1-6,.,TGTGCCAGCAGCCAAGAGGGGGCAGGGTATAATTCACCCCTCCACTTT,CASSQEGAGYNSPLHF
.,TRBV11-1,TRBJ2-3,.,TGTGCCAGCAGCTTAGGATCGGTTACGCAGTATTTT,CASSLGSVTQYF